The T cell receptor (beta chain) described here comes from a study of shared clonotypes between healthy human individuals. Here immunoSEQ multiplex PCR was the method, and the copy in TCRdb shows in-frame clones only, minus some. The table records roughly 640,000 clones, less than 85% of them present only once. The clonotype originates from a woman between 25 and 40 years old in good health. Sequencing was done on a sample of memory CD4+ T cells sorted from blood. This sample's subset: CD45RA-negative fraction.

The CDR3 is CASSLAAGAGGNQETQYF. CDR3 bases: TGCGCCAGCAGCTTGGCTGCTGGAGCGGGAGGTAACCAAGAGACCCAGTACTTC. The chain carries TRBV5-1 and TRBJ2-5; TRBD2 matches 9 bases. Looked up from germline, CDR1 is SGHRS and CDR2 is YFSETQ. The CDR3 is 18 residues long. V lost 0 bases and J lost 0; bases outside the gene matches: 9. Full variable domain (missing parts from reference TRBV5-1 and TRBJ2-5): KAGVTQTPRYLIKTRGQQVTLSCSPISGHRSVSWYQQTPGQGLQFLFEYFSETQRNKGNFPGRFSGRQFSNSRSEMNVSTLELGDSALYLCASSLAAGAGGNQETQYFGPGTRLLVL.